This is a list of T cell receptor beta chains from one sample in a study of blood T cell repertoires in COVID-19. Libraries were prepared by immunoSEQ multiplex PCR; TCRdb keeps only in-frame clonotypes and omits some of them. The sample holds about 50,000 clones, more than 90% seen once. Sequencing was performed on peripheral blood. Receptors originate from a human donor in a cohort sampled during active COVID-19. Both conserved end residues are part of each CDR3. Each record gives: clone size, J gene, V gene, D gene, CDR3 protein, CDR3 DNA. A D gene is named only where the DNA matches it firmly. For some rows the clone size is stated as once, few or many, or as a class when expanded; others skip it.

NA,TRBJ1-6,TRBV7-2,NA,CASSPLRSSPLHF,TGTGCCAGCAGCCCCCTGAGGTCTTCACCCCTCCACTTT
NA,TRBJ2-4,TRBV2,NA,CASSYFRATQAKNIQYF,TGTGCCAGCAGTTACTTCAGGGCCACCCAGGCCAAAAACATTCAGTACTTC
NA,TRBJ2-3,TRBV5-1,NA,CASSSMTSRGTDTQYF,TGCGCCAGCAGCTCGATGACCTCCCGGGGCACAGATACGCAGTATTTT
NA,TRBJ2-6,TRBV20-1,TRBD1,CSASGTGGSGANVLTF,TGCAGTGCTAGTGGGACAGGGGGTTCAGGGGCCAACGTCCTGACTTTC
NA,TRBJ1-3,TRBV10-3,NA,CAMTAGSRYSGNTIYF,TGTGCCATGACAGCGGGTAGCCGCTACTCTGGAAACACCATATATTTT
NA,TRBJ2-7,TRBV10-2,TRBD2,CASSEVREGQYF,TGCGCCAGCAGTGAGGTCCGGGAGGGGCAGTACTTC
NA,TRBJ2-1,TRBV19,NA,CASSMAVGTRINEQFF,TGTGCCAGTAGTATGGCGGTCGGGACAAGGATAAATGAGCAGTTCTTC
NA,TRBJ1-1,TRBV6-5,NA,CASMTDLDTEAFF,TGTGCCAGCATGACAGACCTTGACACTGAAGCTTTCTTT
NA,TRBJ1-4,TRBV18,TRBD1,CASSPGQGREKLFF,TGTGCCAGCTCACCGGGACAGGGAAGGGAAAAACTGTTTTTT
NA,TRBJ2-2,TRBV2,NA,CASKPGRTTGELFF,TGTGCCAGCAAACCGGGAAGAACGACCGGGGAGCTGTTTTTT
NA,TRBJ2-7,TRBV28,NA,CASMVRAFSYEQYF,TGTGCCAGCATGGTGCGGGCCTTCTCCTACGAGCAGTACTTC
NA,TRBJ1-1,TRBV19,NA,CASSIGGGAFF,TGTGCCAGTAGTATAGGGGGCGGAGCTTTCTTT
NA,TRBJ1-5,TRBV7-8,TRBD1,CASSLNRGKQPQHF,TGTGCCAGCAGCCTTAACAGGGGAAAACAGCCCCAGCATTTT
NA,TRBJ1-5,TRBV5-8,NA,CASSPFNQPQHF,TGTGCCAGCAGTCCCTTTAATCAGCCCCAGCATTTT
NA,TRBJ2-1,TRBV9,TRBD2,CASSVLAGGINEQFF,TGTGCCAGCAGCGTACTAGCGGGGGGGATCAATGAGCAGTTCTTC
once,TRBJ2-3,TRBV10-3,NA,CAISVTPDTQYF,TGTGCCATCAGTGTCACTCCAGATACGCAGTATTTT
NA,TRBJ2-6,TRBV11-2,NA,CASNRGTGANVLTF,TGTGCCAGCAACCGGGGTACTGGGGCCAACGTCCTGACTTTC
NA,TRBJ1-2,TRBV12-5,NA,CASGFGRSYGYTF,TGTGCTAGTGGTTTCGGCAGGTCCTATGGCTACACCTTC
NA,TRBJ2-7,TRBV6-5,NA,CASGDAGSYEQYF,TGTGCCAGCGGAGATGCGGGGTCCTACGAGCAGTACTTC
NA,TRBJ1-1,TRBV5-1,NA,CASSLAPGNTEAFF,TGCGCCAGCAGCTTGGCCCCGGGGAACACTGAAGCTTTCTTT
NA,TRBJ2-7,TRBV12-3/TRBV12-4,NA,CASSPDSYEQYF,TGTGCCAGCAGCCCAGACAGCTACGAGCAGTACTTC
NA,TRBJ2-5,TRBV2,TRBD2,CASSGNSGGQETQYF,TGTGCCAGCAGTGGTAATAGCGGGGGCCAAGAGACCCAGTACTTC
NA,TRBJ1-6,TRBV27,TRBD1,CASRTGGSPLHF,TGTGCCAGCAGGACAGGGGGATCACCCCTCCACTTT
NA,TRBJ2-7,TRBV12-3/TRBV12-4,NA,CASGGQTVYEQYF,TGTGCCAGCGGAGGACAGACGGTCTACGAGCAGTACTTC
NA,TRBJ2-2,TRBV5-8,NA,CASSPARSNTGELFF,TGTGCCAGCAGCCCCGCTCGGAGCAACACCGGGGAGCTGTTTTTT
once,TRBJ2-2,TRBV28,NA,CASSLLRGGELFF,TGTGCCAGCAGTTTATTGAGGGGGGGGGAGCTGTTTTTT
medium-sized,TRBJ2-2,TRBV7-6,NA,CASSLAFGTGHGPGELFF,TGTGCCAGCAGCTTAGCGTTCGGTACCGGACATGGACCCGGGGAGCTGTTTTTT
NA,TRBJ2-1,TRBV7-2,TRBD2,CASSLMRGNNEQFF,TGTGCCAGCAGCTTAATGCGGGGGAACAATGAGCAGTTCTTC
NA,TRBJ1-1,TRBV2,TRBD1,CASSGDRVNTEAFF,TGTGCCAGCAGTGGAGACAGGGTGAACACTGAAGCTTTCTTT
NA,TRBJ1-1,TRBV7-2,TRBD1,CASSPLRQGNVWNTEAFF,TGTGCCAGCAGCCCGCTCCGACAGGGGAATGTGTGGAACACTGAAGCTTTCTTT
few,TRBJ1-5,TRBV7-9,TRBD1,CASSKGGRGLLMPQHF,TGTGCCAGCAGCAAAGGGGGCAGGGGGCTACTAATGCCCCAGCATTTT
once,TRBJ1-2,TRBV12-3/TRBV12-4,NA,CASRRDYGYTF,TGTGCCAGCAGGAGAGACTATGGCTACACCTTC
NA,TRBJ2-5,TRBV7-2,TRBD2,CASSLELAGGLQETQYF,TGTGCCAGCAGCTTGGAATTGGCGGGGGGGCTCCAAGAGACCCAGTACTTC
NA,TRBJ2-6,TRBV27,NA,CASSFTSGANVLTF,TGTGCCAGCAGTTTTACTTCTGGGGCCAACGTCCTGACTTTC
NA,TRBJ2-5,TRBV5-4,NA,CASSFAGETQYF,TGTGCCAGCAGCTTCGCGGGAGAGACCCAGTACTTC
NA,TRBJ2-5,TRBV5-5,TRBD2,CASSWGTSGSTQYF,TGTGCCAGCAGCTGGGGGACTAGCGGGAGCACCCAGTACTTC
NA,TRBJ1-1,TRBV5-1,NA,CASSLVGEGVTEAFF,TGCGCCAGCAGCTTGGTTGGGGAAGGGGTCACTGAAGCTTTCTTT
NA,TRBJ2-3,TRBV7-2,NA,CASSFFTDTQYF,TGTGCCAGCAGCTTCTTCACAGATACGCAGTATTTT
NA,TRBJ2-2,TRBV24-1,NA,CATKRGGGTGELFF,TGTGCCACCAAGAGGGGGGGAGGGACCGGGGAGCTGTTTTTT
NA,TRBJ2-3,TRBV4-3,NA,CASSQATRGTDTQYF,TGCGCCAGCAGCCAAGCGACCCGGGGCACAGATACGCAGTATTTT
NA,TRBJ1-2,TRBV5-4,NA,CASSFIPLNYGYTF,TGTGCCAGCAGCTTTATTCCCCTTAACTATGGCTACACCTTC
few,TRBJ2-7,TRBV7-3,TRBD1,CASSFGTGPTYEQYF,TGTGCCAGCAGCTTCGGGACAGGGCCGACCTACGAGCAGTACTTC
NA,TRBJ1-2,TRBV7-2,NA,CASSLAATNYGYTF,TGTGCCAGCAGCTTAGCAGCAACTAACTATGGCTACACCTTC
NA,TRBJ2-4,TRBV7-2,TRBD2,CASSLVGGGGTNIQYF,TGTGCCAGCAGCTTAGTCGGGGGGGGAGGTACGAACATTCAGTACTTC
once,TRBJ2-7,TRBV5-6,NA,CASSQRKDEQYF,TGTGCCAGCAGCCAGCGAAAGGACGAGCAGTACTTC
NA,TRBJ2-5,TRBV18,NA,CASSPPSQGLVGQETQYF,TGTGCCAGCTCACCACCCTCACAGGGTTTGGTAGGACAAGAGACCCAGTACTTC
NA,TRBJ2-3,TRBV4-1,TRBD2,CASSLRSGSPDTQYF,TGCGCCAGCAGCCTACGAAGCGGGAGCCCAGATACGCAGTATTTT
NA,TRBJ2-6,TRBV9,TRBD1,CASSVGPGGISGANVLTF,TGTGCCAGCAGCGTAGGACCAGGGGGTATCTCTGGGGCCAACGTCCTGACTTTC